This T cell receptor (beta chain) was captured by sequencing in a study of cytomegalovirus exposure and HLA in healthy donors (dated by TCRdb to the late 2010s). Turning to the overall study: An earlier analysis of roughly 630 of the donors reported 250 to 300 Gb of sequence data and 117 million unique TCR beta sequences from 150 million to 200 million T cells. An early release covering 500 to 750 HLA-typed donors comprised 250 to 350 gigabases of sequencing data and approximately 80 million unique TCR sequences. Among the roughly 400 genotyped donors, about 85% belonged to the genetic ancestry cluster associated with self-reported Caucasian donors. The study aimed to test whether signatures of past pathogen exposure could be identified by cataloging public T cell receptors. The study profiled the T cell repertoires of hundreds of subjects by immunosequencing and related them to cytomegalovirus serostatus. Along with the roughly 700-subject first cohort, a separate validation cohort of around 110 different subjects was used. The study combined high-throughput TCR immunosequencing, statistical association of individual TCRs with disease status, and machine learning to predict cytomegalovirus infection status. A later analysis re-examined previously published TCR beta repertoires from about 670 donors and added high-resolution HLA genotyping to investigate patterns of TCR occurrence. Rather than using new phenotypic data, the later analysis identified candidate immune exposures from TCR beta sequences and from how often those sequences occurred across donors. In an earlier analysis of 500 to 650 of the donors, high-throughput TCR beta sequencing was used to judge whether each TCR beta V gene segment behaved as functional or pseudogenic. Alongside the repertoire data, information on donor age, sex, ethnicity and CMV serostatus was compiled. Genome-wide SNP genotypes for about three fifths of the 666 donors were used in a later genetic analysis, which treated that subset as a discovery cohort. Every discovery cohort repertoire had been produced on one sequencing platform. Both class I and class II loci were covered by HLA typing, at four-digit resolution. Typing coverage differed by locus: A, B, C, DRB1 and DQB1 were typed in roughly 620-630 donors, DQA1 in roughly 510, DPA1 in around 580, and DPB1 in just under 480. Four to six DR-DQ haplotypes were handled as single units for association and clustering, since linkage in the cohort was strong. Among over 350 genotyped donors of the cohort, an average of approximately 230,000 unique TCR beta nucleotide sequences were sequenced per donor, roughly 18% of them non-productive. The study at large found these results: Linkage disequilibrium might explain the correlated functional status among segregating V segments, but an unknown experimental factor could not be ruled out. A later analysis reported that several top co-occurrence clusters appeared linked to parvovirus B19, influenza, CMV and Epstein-Barr virus. Because HLA typing was missing for some donors at each locus, association tests included only the typed subset. Presence/absence analyses assumed roughly uniform sequencing depth across donors, an assumption that may not hold. A cluster of highly shared sequence variants was judged likely to be a technical artifact of the sequencing pipeline. An earlier analysis of 450 to 750 of the donors showed that most TCR beta V segments appeared in productive rearrangements either about 90% or about 30% of the time, which broadly matched IMGT annotations. According to the authors, the approach could potentially be generalized to other disease states and immunological phenotypes. The classifier was reported to diagnose cytomegalovirus status with high specificity and sensitivity in both the original and validation cohorts. A later genetic analysis reported fewer N-insertions in productive TCRs among donors in an Asian-associated ancestry cluster than the roughly 700-donor mean. The cohort was sequenced for TCR beta chains only, and without alpha or paired-chain data the features that could be detected were limited. Assigning TCR associations to individual alleles was difficult when HLA alleles, especially DR and DQ, strongly co-occurred. A later analysis found that TCR association rates varied across HLA loci, with DRB1 alleles showing the most associated TCRs and HLA-C alleles the fewest. Most TCR sequences were observed very rarely across donors, whereas some public TCRs were present in many individuals. The only immune exposure information available for the cohort was CMV serostatus. A later genetic analysis associated a missense DCLRE1C variant with V-gene and J-gene trimming of TCR beta chains, and an independent cohort replicated the association. Some IMGT-functional V segments, including TRBV6-2 and TRBV6-3, could not be told apart with the 87-base-pair reads, so those segments were excluded. A further reported finding was that TCR beta sequences accurately predicted the HLA-A and HLA-B alleles for most subjects in the first cohort. Most CMV-associated TCR beta chains appeared to be HLA-restricted in a later analysis, and the HLA associations seemed to be driven largely by CMV exposure. In vitro tests confirmed that three of the cytomegalovirus-associated TCR beta chains recognize cytomegalovirus antigens. At a false discovery rate of 0.05, a later analysis linked about 17,000 TCR beta sequences to specific HLA alleles. The study listed 164 TCR beta chains as associated with cytomegalovirus. About 15 rarely observed V segments, including chromosome 9 orphons, were excluded from the earlier analysis of some 590 of the donors because counts were too low. A later analysis found that HLA-associated TCR beta chains were more clonally expanded and had lower generation probabilities than equally common non-associated chains.

The cohort consisted of 600 to 750 healthy bone marrow donors. Cohort members were all nominally healthy when sampled, although unrecorded immune exposures were likely present. The donor tested CMV seropositive, placing the donor among the 250 to 350 seropositive members of the cohort. Every donor gave a peripheral blood sample, and the peripheral blood mononuclear cells from that sample were used for TCR beta sequencing. The Qiagen DNeasy Blood Extraction Kit was used to extract genomic DNA from the blood cell samples. About this clone: Its specific antigen is unknown. No qualities accompany the bases; no much larger clone lies one base away.

The library was produced with the immunoSEQ multiplex PCR assay. The multiplex PCR relied on a mix of 60 forward primers for TCR Vbeta segments and 13 reverse primers for TCR Jbeta segments. The CDR3 region of rearranged TCR beta genes was amplified from genomic DNA with a multiplex PCR assay. The Illumina HiSeq System was used to sequence the amplified TCR beta libraries as 87-base-pair reads. On the study's bioinformatics: A later analysis counted around 72 million unique TCR beta chains across the approximately 700 repertoires, and around 9.9 million of these chains were shared by at least two donors. To remove PCR and sequencing errors, raw reads were error-corrected and collapsed into unique sequences using a nearest-neighbor algorithm that merged closely related sequences. Alignment of CDR3 sequences to IMGT reference sequences was used to assign V, D and J gene segments. Each retained sequence needed at least a six-nucleotide match to both a V gene segment and a J gene segment. Rearrangements were classified as productive when the CDR3 lacked stop codons and remained in frame with V and J, and all other rearrangements were classified as non-productive. Following IMGT convention, CDR3 was defined as the stretch from the second conserved V-encoded cysteine up to the conserved J-encoded phenylalanine. The earlier analysis of roughly 590 of the donors excluded any sequence lacking an unambiguous match to a single V gene segment. An earlier analysis of a few hundred of the donors called V segments functional above 56.7% productive rearrangements and segregating when the between-donor standard deviation exceeded 5%. A statistical classification framework was built to diagnose cytomegalovirus status from the catalog of TCR beta chain sequences. A later analysis assigned V and J genes by comparing TCR nucleotide sequences with IMGT/GENE-DB human TR gene sequences. Using the TCRdist pipeline, a later analysis assigned CDR3 sequences along with most-parsimonious VDJ recombination scenarios. In a later analysis, every TCR beta chain was defined by the combination of its CDR3 amino acid sequence and its V-gene family, and reads without a unique V-gene family were dropped. In a later analysis, nearly 600 highly shared, low-generation-probability nucleotide sequences were removed to address suspected cross-contamination and a sequencing artifact. In a later analysis, a clonal expansion index was calculated for each public chain from normalized within-repertoire ranks of inferred template counts. Generation probabilities in a later analysis came from a VDJ recombination model fitted to out-of-frame rearrangements, and those results were checked against IGoR. In a later analysis, TCR-TCR, TCR-HLA and TCR-CMV co-occurrence was scored with hypergeometric tests, and a repertoire-size bias correction was applied to TCR pairs. A later analysis estimated false discovery rates by permuting HLA or CMV assignments 20 times. In a later analysis, co-occurring TCRs were grouped using DBSCAN, and TCRdist sequence similarity was added for clustering within HLA-allele-positive subsets. For co-occurrence clustering, repertoires with fewer than 30,000 or more than 120,000 public chains were excluded, along with five repertoires with anomalous nucleotide sharing. This immuneACCESS table, as held by TCRdb, lists in-frame sequences with V and J called but not all clones. Of the missing ones, under half trace to an unresolved V gene in checked studies; the others have no known cause. Clone size and the V and J calls come from that table; the DNA yielded D and trimming. In this sample the table shows 110,000 or so clones, 70% to 85% of which occur a single time. Approximately 10% of the sample is taken by the ten largest.

Reading from cysteine to phenylalanine, the CDR3 counts 15 amino acids. Only the CDR3 part of the read is kept: 45 bases, read in frame from the first base. The trim is 5 bases for V and 1 base for J, with a gap of 13 bases between the germline ends. Looking up the germline V gene yields CDR1 SGHTA and CDR2 FQGTGA. The sequence was collected from a woman between 45 and 60 years old in good health and CMV-seropositive. This sequence uses TRBV7-3 and TRBJ2-3; matching of 6 bases hints at TRBD2 as the D gene. What was sequenced was PBMCs. The nucleotides read TGTGCCAGCAGCCCCCAAGCGGGCCGCACAGATACGCAGTATTTT. It encodes CASSPQAGRTDTQYF.